This TCR beta chain was captured in a study of graft-versus-host responses after intestinal transplantation. On the study more broadly: In this cohort, recipients had multivisceral, liver-intestinal, or isolated intestinal transplants. For two to four years after anti-thymocyte globulin induction, all recipients took tacrolimus and steroids. Study-level results: Allografts from individuals with graft-donor T cell macrochimerism displayed high graft-versus-host to host-versus-graft clonal ratios.

Remarks on this clone: What it binds is not known.

Per germline, CDR1 SNHLY and CDR2 FYNNEI. The CDR3 consists of 14 residues. V shed 1 base and J 9 bases; nucleotides not matched to a gene: 3. TCRdb keeps only in-frame clones here, not all; method: immunoSEQ multiplex PCR. The repertoire consists of approximately 28,000 clones, with 87% occurring once and the leading ten covering approximately 10%. The chain carries TRBV2 and TRBJ1-6, with 7 bases fitting TRBD1. The material was PBMCs, obtained 450 to 480 days after intestinal transplantation. The clonotype comes from a human patient who received an intestinal transplant, so some T cells may come from the graft donor. The CDR3 DNA reads TGTGCCAGCAGTGAAGGCAGGGGGGGTTCACCCCTCCACTTT. Translated, it gives CASSEGRGGSPLHF.